One sample yielded the 21 T cell receptor beta chains listed below, sequenced in a study of T cell repertoires in cytomegalovirus infection (dated by TCRdb to between 2019 and 2020). These reads were obtained on an Illumina HiSeq 1500. The raw public reads went through TCRdb reprocessing: fastp at Q25, MiXCR clone calling, in-frame beta chains kept. Each CDR3 protein appears once, grouped with its most common genes and DNA. This sample comprises roughly 230,000 distinct CDR3 sequences, over 20% of them detected only once. About 18% of the sample belongs to the ten largest clones. The sequenced material came from CD8+ T cells from PBMCs. Receptors originate from a human donor in good health (CMV status not recorded). Some clones in this sample may be carry-over from other donors' samples.

This clonotype came up a few times. This chain uses TRBV29-1 with TRBJ1-1, with D possibly matching TRBD1 (5 bases). V dropped 4 bases and J dropped 7 bases, with 7 bases sitting between them. Germline lookup yields CDR1 SQVTM and CDR2 ANQGSEA. The CDR3 has 10 residues. CDR3 residues: CSVGDGEAFF. For the CDR3, the DNA is TGCAGCGTTGGGGACGGTGAAGCTTTCTTT.

The CDR3 is CASSPPGPKNYEQYF. Here the CDR3 DNA reads TGTGCCAGCTCACCACCGGGACCGAAAAATTACGAGCAGTACTTC. The gene calls are TRBV18 and TRBJ2-7; D may correspond to TRBD1 or TRBD2 (5 bases each). Trimming cost V 0 bases and J 4 bases, with 13 bases left between them. The CDR3 extends over 15 amino acids. Germline V CDR1 and CDR2: KGHSH, LQKENI.

This clonotype has at least ten counts. The CDR3: CASSLAGGGAYEQYF. In DNA, the CDR3 is TGTGCCAGCAGCTTAGCCGGCGGGGGGGCCTACGAGCAGTACTTC. The J gene is TRBJ2-7, the V gene TRBV7-2; 9 nucleotides line up with TRBD2. Germline-derived CDR1 and CDR2 are SGHTA and FQGNSA. The junction had 2 bases not matched to a gene; V was cut back by 0 bases and J by 2 bases. The CDR3 spans 15 residues.

This clonotype was detected only a few times. The chain joins TRBV11-2 to TRBJ2-1, with 8 bases aligning to TRBD1. CDR1 is SGHAT, CDR2 FQNNGV, per germline. V lost 5 bases, J lost 11 bases, and 17 bases stayed unmatched. There are 16 residues in the CDR3. CDR3 DNA sequence: TGTGCCAGCAGCACCAACGGACAGGGTGGGTTTGGAAAGCAGTTCTTC. As protein: CASSTNGQGGFGKQFF.

This clonotype occurred a few times. This CDR3 is CAISEWGTSEKLFF. The CDR3 nucleotides read TGTGCCATCAGTGAGTGGGGGACAAGTGAAAAACTGTTTTTT. This sequence joins TRBV10-3 and TRBJ1-4; a weak D match, TRBD1 (6 bases). Trimming shortened V by 1 base and J by 7 bases, and 10 bases separated the two germline ends. This CDR3 comprises 14 residues. Per the germline V gene, CDR1 is ENHRY and CDR2 is SYGVKD.

The chain uses TRBV3-1 and TRBJ2-1, with D tentatively TRBD1 (6 bases). Germline loops: CDR1 LGHDT, CDR2 YNNKEL (reference sequence). V lost 3 bases to trimming and J lost 5 bases, with 11 bases between them. The CDR3 totals 14 residues. DNA for the CDR3: TGTGCCAGCAGCCACAGGGGTGGGGACAATGAGCAGTTCTTC. Translated: CASSHRGGDNEQFF.

This clonotype showed up just a few times. This chain links TRBV28 with TRBJ2-2; tentative D call: TRBD1 (6 bases). The CDR3 contains 14 residues. Per germline, CDR1 MDHEN and CDR2 SYDVKM. Trimming left V 3 bases short and J 6 bases short, with 11 bases between. Here the CDR3 DNA reads TGTGCCAGCAGTTTCCGACAGGTCCCCGGGGAGCTGTTTTTT. The encoded protein is CASSFRQVPGELFF.

V and J are TRBV28 and TRBJ2-2, with a weak D call TRBD2 (6 bases). Per the germline V gene, CDR1 is MDHEN and CDR2 is SYDVKM. This CDR3 spans 12 amino acids. Deletions cut 6 bases from V and 6 bases from J, with 8 bases between. CDR3 protein: CASSRDSGELFF. Here the CDR3 DNA reads TGTGCCAGCAGCCGGGACTCCGGGGAGCTGTTTTTT.

This clonotype was seen many times. CDR3 nucleotides: TGTGCCAGCGGGGGAGGAGAGACCCAGTACTTC. Protein: CASGGGETQYF. The chain links TRBV4-2 to TRBJ2-5, with D possibly TRBD2 on 6 matching bases. The CDR3 has 11 residues. Germline V gene data show CDR1 as LGHNA and CDR2 as YNFKEQ. The V end was cut by 8 bases, the J end by 4 bases, with 8 bases between.

V usage is TRBV4-1 and J usage is TRBJ2-5; 7 nucleotides align to TRBD1. V dropped 0 bases and J dropped 2; count of bases not matched to a gene: 9. Germline V gives CDR1 MGHRA, CDR2 YSYEKL. This CDR3 comprises 17 residues. For the CDR3, the DNA is TGCGCCAGCAGCCAAGATGGAAACAGGGGATATCAAGAGACCCAGTACTTC. Translating it yields CASSQDGNRGYQETQYF.

A word on this clonotype: A read error may explain this, as a much larger clone is one base away. The chain combines TRBV7-8 with TRBJ1-3; the D is unclear. The CDR3 is made up of 13 amino acids. Germline CDR1 is SGHVS and CDR2 is FQNEAQ. V was pared by 2 bases and J by 6 bases, with 8 bases between. The chain's CDR3 is CASSLFAENTIYF. The CDR3, as DNA: TGTGCCAGCAGCTTATTCGCCGAAAACACCATATATTTT.

This clonotype appeared many times. This chain links TRBV7-2 with TRBJ2-1; D is unresolved. The CDR3 consists of 14 residues. Germline V gives CDR1 SGHTA, CDR2 FQGNSA. Trimming took off 4 bases at V and 0 bases at J, with 7 bases between the two ends. The CDR3 region is CASSSASSYNEQFF. The CDR3 DNA reads TGTGCCAGCAGCTCAGCTAGCTCCTACAATGAGCAGTTCTTC.

The CDR3 nucleotides are TGTGCCAGCTCACCAATCGATCTGGGCGGCGGGGAGCTGTTTTTT. As protein: CASSPIDLGGGELFF. The chain is built from TRBV18 and TRBJ2-2; D not resolved. Germline V gene sequence: CDR1 KGHSH, CDR2 LQKENI. Trimming stripped 2 bases from V and 7 bases from J, with 14 bases between. The CDR3 spans 15 residues.

This clonotype has at least ten counts. This chain links TRBV7-2 with TRBJ2-7; possibly TRBD2 for D (5 bases). CDR3 length: 18 residues. V was shortened by 4 bases and J by 2 bases, with 24 bases between the two germline ends. Germline V gene sequence: CDR1 SGHTA, CDR2 FQGNSA. The CDR3 reads CASSYIAARRERTYEQYF. The CDR3 DNA follows: TGTGCCAGCAGCTATATTGCGGCAAGAAGGGAGCGAACCTACGAGCAGTACTTC.

The chain uses TRBV12-3 or TRBV12-4 and TRBJ2-2; D gene unclear. The CDR3 has 14 amino acids. V shed 6 bases and J shed 2 bases, with 10 bases lying between them. For the CDR3, the DNA is TGTGCCAGCAGGGGTATCCCAAACACCGGGGAGCTGTTTTTT. Translating gives CASRGIPNTGELFF.

J is TRBJ1-1 and V is TRBV20-1; D uncertain. V was cut by 6 bases and J by 2 bases, with 13 bases left in between. The CDR3 sequence is 13 residues long. Per germline, CDR1 DFQATT and CDR2 SNEGSKA (reference sequence). In DNA form, the CDR3 reads TGCAGTGCGCTGATCAGTGTTAACACTGAAGCTTTCTTT. It specifies CSALISVNTEAFF.

The rearrangement uses TRBV7-9 and TRBJ2-2; a possible D gene is TRBD1 (5 bases). Germline assignment: CDR1 SEHNR and CDR2 FQNEAQ (reference sequence). The CDR3 loop spans 15 amino acids. V lost 4 bases and J lost 2, with 11 bases in between. The CDR3 DNA reads TGTGCCAGCAGCTCTACAGGCGTCAACACCGGGGAGCTGTTTTTT. As protein: CASSSTGVNTGELFF. Based on the CDR3 plus reference TRBV7-9 and TRBJ2-2, the full variable domain is DTGVSQNPRHKITKRGQNVTFRCDPISEHNRLYWYRQTLGQGPEFLTYFQNEAQLEKSRLLSDRFSAERPKGSFSTLEIQRTEQGDSAMYLCASSSTGVNTGELFFGEGSRLTVL.

The rearrangement links TRBV7-9 to TRBJ2-2; no definite D call. The CDR3 sequence is 12 residues long. Trimming removed 6 bases at V and 4 bases at J, with 6 bases between. Germline lookup yields CDR1 SEHNR and CDR2 FQNEAQ (reference sequence). The CDR3 DNA follows: TGTGCCAGCAGGCGACCCACCGGGGAGCTGTTTTTT. This codes for CASRRPTGELFF.

This clonotype was counted between two and nine times. The chain carries TRBV4-1 and TRBJ1-2; D possibly corresponds to TRBD1 (6 bases). Trimming cost V 1 base and J 0 bases, with 9 bases left between them. The CDR3 is made up of 15 amino acids. Germline assignment: CDR1 MGHRA and CDR2 YSYEKL. This CDR3 is CASSQVRTANYGYTF. For the CDR3, the DNA is TGCGCCAGCAGCCAAGTCAGGACAGCTAACTATGGCTACACCTTC.

This rearrangement joins TRBV5-6 to TRBJ2-1; maybe TRBD1 (5 bases). CDR3 length: 15 amino acids. Germline V CDR1 and CDR2: SGHDT, YYEEEE. V dropped 3 bases and J dropped 7 bases, with 17 bases sitting between them. CDR3: CASSSDTTLGNEQFF. In DNA form, the CDR3 reads TGTGCCAGCAGCTCGGACACCACCCTTGGGAATGAGCAGTTCTTC. The variable domain in full, with the rest retrieved from reference TRBV5-6 and TRBJ2-1, is DAGVTQSPTHLIKTRGQQVTLRCSPKSGHDTVSWYQQALGQGPQFIFQYYEEEERQRGNFPDRFSGHQFPNYSSELNVNALLLGDSALYLCASSSDTTLGNEQFFGPGTRLTVL.

The V gene is TRBV20-1, the J gene TRBJ2-5, with a weak D call TRBD1 (5 bases). V lost 3 bases and J 0 bases, leaving 11 bases between the germline ends. Germline CDR1 and CDR2: DFQATT and SNEGSKA (reference sequence). The CDR3 consists of 14 residues. The CDR3 loop is CSASGQGDQETQYF. CDR3 DNA: TGCAGTGCTAGCGGGCAGGGCGACCAAGAGACCCAGTACTTC.